Given below is one T cell receptor (beta chain) in context. Its cognate antigen has yet to be identified. Base-call qualities are not available, and no considerably larger clone is one nucleotide away. Receptors were amplified or captured by the immunoSEQ multiplex PCR assay. A mixture of 60 forward primers for TCR Vbeta segments and 13 reverse primers for TCR Jbeta segments was used in the multiplex PCR. Amplification of the CDR3 region of rearranged TCR beta genes was performed with a multiplex PCR assay on genomic DNA. The amplified TCR beta libraries were sequenced on the Illumina HiSeq System as 87-base-pair reads. Regarding the original processing steps: A later analysis tallied roughly 76 million unique TCR beta chains across the 650 to 750 repertoires, and around 9.9 million of those chains were shared by two or more donors. A nearest-neighbor algorithm error-corrected the raw reads and collapsed the reads into unique sequences, merging closely related sequences to remove PCR and sequencing errors. CDR3 sequences were aligned to IMGT reference sequences to assign V, D and J gene segments. For a sequence to be retained, at least a six-nucleotide match to both a V gene segment and a J gene segment was required. Rearrangements were called productive when the CDR3 lacked stop codons and stayed in frame with V and J; all others were non-productive. CDR3 was defined according to IMGT convention as the region running from the second conserved V-encoded cysteine to the conserved J-encoded phenylalanine. In an earlier analysis of more than 550 of the donors, sequences lacking an unambiguous match to a single V gene segment were excluded. An earlier analysis of about 590 of the donors classified V segments as functional when productive rearrangements were above 56.7% and as segregating when the standard deviation between donors was above 5%. A statistical classification framework was built for diagnosing cytomegalovirus status from the catalog of TCR beta chain sequences. In a later analysis, TCR nucleotide sequences were compared against IMGT/GENE-DB human TR gene sequences so that V and J genes could be assigned. Using the TCRdist pipeline, a later analysis assigned CDR3 sequences along with most-parsimonious VDJ recombination scenarios. In a later analysis, each TCR beta chain was defined by its CDR3 amino acid sequence together with its V-gene family, and reads without a unique V-gene family were excluded. To address suspected cross-contamination and a sequencing artifact, a later analysis removed several hundred highly shared, low-generation-probability nucleotide sequences. In a later analysis, a clonal expansion index for each public chain was calculated from normalized within-repertoire ranks of inferred template counts. In a later analysis, generation probabilities were computed using a VDJ recombination model fitted to out-of-frame rearrangements, and the results were checked against IGoR. In a later analysis, TCR-TCR, TCR-HLA and TCR-CMV co-occurrence was scored with hypergeometric tests, and a repertoire-size bias correction was applied to TCR pairs. A later analysis estimated false discovery rates by permuting HLA or CMV assignments 20 times. In a later analysis, co-occurring TCRs were grouped using DBSCAN, and TCRdist sequence similarity was added for clustering within HLA-allele-positive subsets. For co-occurrence clustering, repertoires with fewer than 30,000 or more than 120,000 public chains were excluded, along with five repertoires with anomalous nucleotide sharing. TCRdb took this table from immuneACCESS and kept in-frame rearrangements with V and J called. Such tables lack part of the clones; where checked against another copy, unresolved V genes explain under half of the gap, and the rest is unexplained. V and J calls and clone size are given by that table; D and trimming were obtained from the DNA. In all, the sample holds 100,000 to 150,000 clones, and approximately 82% of those were seen once. Of the sample, approximately 3% falls within the top ten clones.

The cohort comprised around 690 healthy bone marrow donors. All cohort members were sampled while nominally healthy, although unrecorded immune exposures were likely present. The donor tested CMV seronegative, placing the donor among the 350 to 400 seronegative members of the cohort. A peripheral blood sample was provided by each donor, and peripheral blood mononuclear cells were used for TCR beta sequencing. Genomic DNA was extracted from the blood cell samples with the Qiagen DNeasy Blood Extraction Kit. This entry belongs to a study of cytomegalovirus exposure and HLA in healthy donors (TCRdb year 2017). Concerning the study at large: An earlier analysis of approximately 550 of the donors reported about 250 Gb of sequence data and 117 million unique TCR beta sequences from some 180 million T cells. The aim of the study was to test whether cataloging public T cell receptors could identify signatures of past pathogen exposure. An early release that covered approximately 600 HLA-typed donors contained approximately 300 gigabases of sequencing data and 70 million to 100 million unique TCR sequences. Class I and class II HLA loci were covered by the typing at four-digit resolution. Rather than drawing on any new phenotypic data, the later analysis identified candidate immune exposures from TCR beta sequences and the way those sequences occurred across donors. The T cell repertoires of some 670 subjects were profiled by immunosequencing and related to cytomegalovirus serostatus. Four to six DR-DQ haplotypes were handled as single units for association and clustering, since linkage in the cohort was strong. In a later genetic analysis, genome-wide SNP genotypes for about 65% of the 666 donors were used, and that subset was treated as a discovery cohort. Across around 400 genotyped donors of the cohort, an average of roughly 230,000 unique TCR beta nucleotide sequences per donor were sequenced, and 15% to 20% of those sequences were non-productive. The number of donors typed differed by locus, with about 620-630 for A, B, C, DRB1 and DQB1, around 520 for DQA1, approximately 570 for DPA1, and approximately 470 for DPB1. Among the roughly 370 genotyped donors, around 79% belonged to the genetic ancestry cluster associated with self-reported Caucasian donors. To predict cytomegalovirus infection status, the study brought together high-throughput TCR immunosequencing, statistical association of individual TCRs with disease status, and machine learning. Along with the approximately 700-subject first cohort, a separate validation cohort of around 110 different subjects was used. To study patterns of TCR occurrence, a later analysis re-analyzed previously published TCR beta repertoires from 700 or so donors and added high-resolution HLA genotyping. Every repertoire in the discovery cohort had been generated on one and the same sequencing platform. Donor age, sex, ethnicity and CMV serostatus were compiled alongside the repertoire data. To decide whether each TCR beta V gene segment behaved as functional or pseudogenic, an earlier analysis of several hundred of the donors relied on high-throughput TCR beta sequencing. Overall results and qualifications from the work: In both the original and validation cohorts, the classifier was reported to diagnose cytomegalovirus status with high specificity and sensitivity. In a later analysis, several top co-occurrence clusters were reported to appear linked to parvovirus B19, influenza, CMV and Epstein-Barr virus. The authors suggested that the approach could potentially be generalized to other disease states and immunological phenotypes. V-gene and J-gene trimming of TCR beta chains was associated with a missense DCLRE1C variant in a later genetic analysis, and the association was replicated in an independent cohort. A further reported finding was that TCR beta sequences accurately predicted the HLA-A and HLA-B alleles for most subjects in the first cohort. The presence/absence analyses assumed that sequencing depth was roughly uniform across donors, and that assumption may not be true. Across donors, most TCR sequences were observed very rarely, whereas some public TCRs were present in many individuals. The study listed 150 to 200 TCR beta chains as associated with cytomegalovirus. HLA typing was unavailable for some donors at each locus, so association tests used only the typed subset. A later analysis found that TCR association rates varied across HLA loci, with DRB1 alleles showing the most associated TCRs and HLA-C alleles the fewest. Correlated functional status among segregating V segments might reflect linkage disequilibrium, but an unknown experimental factor could not be ruled out. Assigning TCR associations to individual alleles was difficult when HLA alleles, especially DR and DQ, strongly co-occurred. Broadly in line with IMGT annotations, most TCR beta V segments showed up in productive rearrangements about 90% or about 30% of the time in an earlier analysis of several hundred of the donors. A later analysis found that most CMV-associated TCR beta chains appeared HLA-restricted, with HLA associations seemingly driven largely by CMV exposure. In vitro tests confirmed that a few of the cytomegalovirus-associated TCR beta chains recognize cytomegalovirus antigens. Compared with the 666-donor mean, donors in an Asian-associated ancestry cluster had fewer N-insertions in productive TCRs, according to a later genetic analysis. Because counts were too low, 15 to 20 rarely observed V segments, including chromosome 9 orphons, were left out of the earlier analysis of a few hundred of the donors. This cohort had only TCR beta chains sequenced, and the lack of alpha or paired-chain data limited which features could be detected. A later analysis found that HLA-associated TCR beta chains were more clonally expanded and had lower generation probabilities than equally common non-associated chains. A later analysis associated about 17,000 TCR beta sequences with specific HLA alleles at a false discovery rate of 0.05. The sequencing pipeline was judged likely to have produced a cluster of highly shared sequence variants as a technical artifact. The only immune exposure information available for the cohort was CMV serostatus.

This receptor was identified in a boy younger than 10 in good health and CMV-seronegative. Sequenced material: PBMCs.

The CDR3 region reads CASRQRTGDNEQFF. The DNA sequence follows: TGTGCCAGCAGGCAAAGGACAGGGGACAATGAGCAGTTCTTC. The chain is assembled from TRBV7-9 and TRBJ2-1, and 9 junction bases match TRBD1. Inclusive of the bounding cysteine and phenylalanine, the CDR3 is 14 residues long. Solely the CDR3 DNA is kept, with 42 bases framed from the first base. CDR1 and CDR2 (SEHNR, FQNEAQ) derive from the germline V gene (reference sequence). The germline V end is reduced by 6 bases and the J end by 5 bases; junction bases left unmatched: 5.